A single TCR beta chain is shown here with its context. A J-beta primer mix and a sample-barcoded 5' primer were used in a second PCR of about 7 to 12 cycles. A template-switch adaptor containing 12 random nucleotides labeled each cDNA molecule. One entry per CDR3 protein, called by TCRdb with MiXCR from the 5' RACE reads. The sample lists 1.5 million to 2 million distinct CDR3 sequences, about two fifths occurring once. This entry comes from a study of blood T cells in healthy people across ages. The V end was cut by 1 base, the J end by 12 bases, with 15 bases between. CDR3 length: 13 residues. Isolating PBMCs gave at least 6.5 million of these cells per sample. The extraction recovered at least 5.5 micrograms of total RNA per sample.

The specimen sequenced was blood. The rearrangement uses TRBV12-3 or TRBV12-4 and TRBJ1-1; no firm D call. The TCR was taken from a human donor in good health. The CDR3 reads CASSLVNGEWTFF. The CDR3 DNA reads TGTGCCAGCAGTTTAGTTAACGGGGAGTGGACTTTCTTT.